This TCR beta chain was retrieved from a study of T-cell reconstitution after alpha-beta-depleted transplantation in children. Study-wide results and caveats: Some patients' high day-60 TCRbeta diversity was traced to surviving recipient T cells and thymic progenitors. Reportedly, roughly two months post-transplant, alpha-beta T cells arose from several hundred expanded graft clones.

This clonotype was seen repeatedly, ten times or more. What it recognizes is unknown. Germline loops: CDR1 DFQATT, CDR2 SNEGSKA (reference sequence). The J segment lost 1 base and the V segment lost 2 bases, leaving 10 bases of the junction unmatched. The CDR3 totals 16 residues. TCRbeta library construction was performed incorporating unique molecular identifiers. One entry per CDR3 protein, called by TCRdb with MiXCR from the PCR reads. The data show 400,000 to 450,000 distinct CDR3 sequences, around two fifths seen once. The rearrangement uses TRBV20-1 and TRBJ2-5, with 7 nucleotides matching TRBD2. Sequenced here: PBMCs, sampled before TCRalphabeta/CD19-depleted stem cell transplant. This clonotype was obtained from a girl aged 2 to 9 with aplastic anemia, due to receive a stem cell transplant. CDR3 in amino acids: CSARSPRSGTQETQYF. The DNA for the CDR3 is TGCAGTGCTAGAAGTCCCCGAAGCGGGACCCAAGAGACCCAGTACTTC.